This T cell receptor (beta chain) was sequenced in a study of blood T cell repertoires in COVID-19. The CDR3 spans 16 residues. Germline assignment: CDR1 MDHEN and CDR2 SYDVKM. The V segment lost 6 bases and the J segment 6 bases; nucleotides outside the gene matches: 11. Original methodology: Nucleated cell counts were estimated from reference gene primer amplification. The repertoire was sequenced with immunoSEQ multiplex PCR; TCRdb's copy has only in-frame clones and lacks some. V, J and clone size derive from that table, while D and trimming were established from the DNA sequence. The profile shows about 410,000 clones, approximately 89% of them singletons.

The chain joins TRBV28 to TRBJ2-2; 9 nucleotides agree with TRBD2. Material: peripheral blood. The source is a woman aged 40 to 50 with COVID-19, enrolled during active disease. The CDR3 is CASRGSLAGWAGELFF. CDR3 nucleotide sequence: TGTGCCAGCAGGGGTTCACTAGCGGGTTGGGCCGGGGAGCTGTTTTTT.